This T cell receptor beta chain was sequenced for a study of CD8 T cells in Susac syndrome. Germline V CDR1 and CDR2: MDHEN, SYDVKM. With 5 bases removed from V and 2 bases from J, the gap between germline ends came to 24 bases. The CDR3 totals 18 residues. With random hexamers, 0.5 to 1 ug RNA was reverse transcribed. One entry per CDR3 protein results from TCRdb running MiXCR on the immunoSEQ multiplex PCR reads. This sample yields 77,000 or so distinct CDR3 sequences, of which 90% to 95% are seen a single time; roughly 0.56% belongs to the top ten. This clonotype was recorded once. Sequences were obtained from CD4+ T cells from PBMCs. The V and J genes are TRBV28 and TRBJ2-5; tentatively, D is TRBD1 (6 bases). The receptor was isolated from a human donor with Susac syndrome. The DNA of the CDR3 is TGTGCCAGCAGTCCCCCCGTGAGGATGGACAGAAAGCAAGAGACCCAGTACTTC. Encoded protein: CASSPPVRMDRKQETQYF. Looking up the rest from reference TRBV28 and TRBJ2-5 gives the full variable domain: DVKVTQSSRYLVKRTGEKVFLECVQDMDHENMFWYRQDPGLGLRLIYFSYDVKMKEKGDIPEGYSVSREKKERFSLILESASTNQTSMYLCASSPPVRMDRKQETQYFGPGTRLLVL.